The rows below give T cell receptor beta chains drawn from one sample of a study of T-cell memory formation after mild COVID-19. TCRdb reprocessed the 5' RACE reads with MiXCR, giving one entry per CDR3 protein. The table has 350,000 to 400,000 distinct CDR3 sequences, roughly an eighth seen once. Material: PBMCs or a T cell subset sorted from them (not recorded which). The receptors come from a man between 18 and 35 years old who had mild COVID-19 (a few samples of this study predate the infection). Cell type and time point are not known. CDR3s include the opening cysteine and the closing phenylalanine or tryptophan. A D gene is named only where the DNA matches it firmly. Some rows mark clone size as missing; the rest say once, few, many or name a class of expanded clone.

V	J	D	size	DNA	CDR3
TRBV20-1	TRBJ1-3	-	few	TGCAGTGCTAGGGGCTACTATGGAAACACCATATATTTT	CSARGYYGNTIYF
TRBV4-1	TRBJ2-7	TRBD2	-	TGCGCCAGCAGCGCCAGACTAGCGGAGACCTACGAGCAGTACTTC	CASSARLAETYEQYF
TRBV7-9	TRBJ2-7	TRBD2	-	TGTGCCAGCAGCTCCGGGACTAGCGGCTTCTACGAGCAGTACTTC	CASSSGTSGFYEQYF
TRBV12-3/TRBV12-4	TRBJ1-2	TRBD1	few	TGTGCCACCTCGGACAGGGCGAAACTCTATGGCTACACCTTC	CATSDRAKLYGYTF
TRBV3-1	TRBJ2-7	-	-	TGTGCCAGCAGCAGCGACCAGGGCAAGTCCTCCTACGAGCAGTACTTC	CASSSDQGKSSYEQYF
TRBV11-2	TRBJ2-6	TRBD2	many	TGTGCCAGCAGCCCCGGGGGGAACTCTGGGGCCAACGTCCTGACTTTC	CASSPGGNSGANVLTF
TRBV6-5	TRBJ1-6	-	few	TGTGCCAGCACCCATGACAGGCTAAATTCACCCCTCCACTTT	CASTHDRLNSPLHF
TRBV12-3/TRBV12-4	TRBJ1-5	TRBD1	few	TGTGCCAGCACCTCGGGGGAGGGGGCACAGCCCCAGCATTTT	CASTSGEGAQPQHF
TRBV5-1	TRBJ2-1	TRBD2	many	TGCGCCAGCAGCCAGCGGGGGGTAAAACCGTACAATGAGCAGTTCTTC	CASSQRGVKPYNEQFF
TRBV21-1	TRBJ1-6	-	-	TGTGCCAGCAGCAGAGACAGGGCCAGTAATTCACCCCTCCACTTT	CASSRDRASNSPLHF
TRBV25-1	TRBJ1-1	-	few	TGTGCCAGCAGTGAAATGGAGGGATGGAACACTGAAGCTTTCTTT	CASSEMEGWNTEAFF
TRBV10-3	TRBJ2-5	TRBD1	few	TGTGCCATCAGTGAGGACAGGGGTATAGAGACCCAGTACTTC	CAISEDRGIETQYF
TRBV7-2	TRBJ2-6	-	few	TGTGCCAGCAGCCGCGGACGGAGCTCTGGGGCCAACGTCCTGACTTTC	CASSRGRSSGANVLTF
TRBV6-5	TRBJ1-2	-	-	TGTGCCAGCAGTTACCGACAGGCCTCTAACTATGGCTACACCTTC	CASSYRQASNYGYTF
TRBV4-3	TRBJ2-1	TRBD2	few	TGCGCCAGCAGCCAAGAAAGGCTAGCGGGGGCCCCGGTGGACAATGAGCAGTTCTTC	CASSQERLAGAPVDNEQFF
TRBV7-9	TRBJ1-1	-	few	TGTGCCAGCAGTCCTGTGGGTGAAGCTTTCTTT	CASSPVGEAFF
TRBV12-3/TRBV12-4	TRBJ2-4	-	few	TGTGCCAGCAGCCTTGACATCACCAAAAACATTCAGTACTTC	CASSLDITKNIQYF
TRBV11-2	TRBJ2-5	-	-	TGTGCCAGCAGTGTGGTCATAACGAGGATCGGACAAGAGACCCAGTACTTC	CASSVVITRIGQETQYF
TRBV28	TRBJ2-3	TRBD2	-	TGTGCCAGCAGCCCCGGGGGGAAAGGGATCACAGATACGCAGTATTTT	CASSPGGKGITDTQYF
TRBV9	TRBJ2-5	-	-	TGTGCCAGCAGCGCTCCGGGGGGCCACGGGGCGGAGACCCAGTACTTC	CASSAPGGHGAETQYF
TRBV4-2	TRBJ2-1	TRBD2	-	TGTGCCAGCAGCGCACGGTACATGACCGGGACTAGAATGGTATTC	CASSARYMTGTRMVF
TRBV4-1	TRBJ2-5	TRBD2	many	TGTGCCAGCAGCCGACTAGCGGGACAAGAGACCCAGTACTTC	CASSRLAGQETQYF
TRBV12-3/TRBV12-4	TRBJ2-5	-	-	TGTGCCAGCAGGGATAGGACGGGAGAAGAGACCCAGTACTTC	CASRDRTGEETQYF
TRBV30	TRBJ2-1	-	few	TGTGCCTGGAGCCGGGACTGGAATGAGCAGTTCTTC	CAWSRDWNEQFF
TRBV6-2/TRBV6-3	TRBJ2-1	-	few	TGTGCCAGCAGTTACCGGGTGGCTACCTATGAGCAGTTCTTC	CASSYRVATYEQFF
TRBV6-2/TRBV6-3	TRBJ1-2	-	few	TGTGCCAGCAGCCCGCGGGGTGACGGGAAGAATGGCTACACCTTC	CASSPRGDGKNGYTF
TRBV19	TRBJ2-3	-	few	TGTGCCAGTAGTTCACGACTGGGTGATACGCAGTATTTT	CASSSRLGDTQYF
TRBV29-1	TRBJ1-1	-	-	TGCAGCGTTGCGACGAACACTGAAGCTTTCTTT	CSVATNTEAFF